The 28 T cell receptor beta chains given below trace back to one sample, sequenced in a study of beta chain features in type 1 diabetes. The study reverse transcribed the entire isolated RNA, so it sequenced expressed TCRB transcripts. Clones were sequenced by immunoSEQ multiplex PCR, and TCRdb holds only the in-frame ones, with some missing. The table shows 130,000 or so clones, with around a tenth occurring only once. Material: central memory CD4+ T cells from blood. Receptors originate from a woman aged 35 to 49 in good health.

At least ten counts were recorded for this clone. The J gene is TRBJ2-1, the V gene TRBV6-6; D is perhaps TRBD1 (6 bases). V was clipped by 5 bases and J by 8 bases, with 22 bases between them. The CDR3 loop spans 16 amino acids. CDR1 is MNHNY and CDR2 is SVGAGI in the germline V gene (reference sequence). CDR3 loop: CASSRPRAGDSDEQFF. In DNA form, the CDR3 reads TGTGCCAGCAGTCGCCCTAGGGCAGGGGATAGCGATGAGCAGTTCTTC.

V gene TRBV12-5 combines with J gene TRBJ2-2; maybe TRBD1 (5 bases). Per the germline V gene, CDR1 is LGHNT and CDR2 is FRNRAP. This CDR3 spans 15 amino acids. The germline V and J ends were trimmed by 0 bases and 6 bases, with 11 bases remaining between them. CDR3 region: CASGLVRQFPGELFF. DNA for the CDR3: TGTGCTAGTGGTTTGGTACGACAGTTCCCCGGGGAGCTGTTTTTT.

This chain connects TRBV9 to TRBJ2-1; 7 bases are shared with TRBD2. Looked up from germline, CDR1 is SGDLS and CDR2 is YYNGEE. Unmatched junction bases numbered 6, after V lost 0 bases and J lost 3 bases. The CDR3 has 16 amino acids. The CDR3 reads CASSVDSGGNYNEQFF. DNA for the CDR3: TGTGCCAGCAGCGTAGATTCGGGGGGTAACTACAATGAGCAGTTCTTC.

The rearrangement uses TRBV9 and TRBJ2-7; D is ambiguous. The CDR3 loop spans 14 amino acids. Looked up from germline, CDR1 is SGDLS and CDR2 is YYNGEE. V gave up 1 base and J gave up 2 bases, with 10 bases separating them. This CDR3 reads CASSVTLGTYEQYF. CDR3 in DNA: TGTGCCAGCAGCGTAACCCTGGGCACCTACGAGCAGTACTTC. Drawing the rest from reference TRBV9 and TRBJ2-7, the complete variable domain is DSGVTQTPKHLITATGQRVTLRCSPRSGDLSVYWYQQSLDQGLQFLIQYYNGEERAKGNILERFSAQQFPDLHSELNLSSLELGDSALYFCASSVTLGTYEQYFGPGTRLTVT.

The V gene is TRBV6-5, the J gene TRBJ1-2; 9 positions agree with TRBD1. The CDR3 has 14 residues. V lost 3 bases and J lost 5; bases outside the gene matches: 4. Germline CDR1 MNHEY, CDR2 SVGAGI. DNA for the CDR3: TGTGCCAGCAGTTATCGGGACAGGGCTTATGGCTACACCTTC. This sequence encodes CASSYRDRAYGYTF.

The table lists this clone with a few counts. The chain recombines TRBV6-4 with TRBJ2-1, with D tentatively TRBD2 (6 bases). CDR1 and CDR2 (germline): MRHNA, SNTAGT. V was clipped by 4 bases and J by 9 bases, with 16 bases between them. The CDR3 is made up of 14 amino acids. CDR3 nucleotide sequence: TGTGCCAGCAGTGCCTCGGGAGCATTCAGTGAGCAGTTCTTC. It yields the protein CASSASGAFSEQFF.

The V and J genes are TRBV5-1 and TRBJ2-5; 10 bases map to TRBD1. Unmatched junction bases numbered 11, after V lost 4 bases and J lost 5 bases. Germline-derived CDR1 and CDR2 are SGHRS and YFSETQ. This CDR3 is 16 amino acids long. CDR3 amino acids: CASSAWHRDRGETQYF. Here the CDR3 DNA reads TGCGCCAGCAGCGCATGGCATCGGGACAGGGGTGAGACCCAGTACTTC.

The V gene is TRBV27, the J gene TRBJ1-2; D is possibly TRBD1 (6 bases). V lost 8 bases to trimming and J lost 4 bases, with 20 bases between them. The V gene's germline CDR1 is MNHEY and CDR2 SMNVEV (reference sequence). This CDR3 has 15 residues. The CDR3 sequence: CASRTLGGGIYGYTF. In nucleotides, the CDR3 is TGTGCCAGCCGCACTCTAGGGGGTGGGATCTATGGCTACACCTTC.

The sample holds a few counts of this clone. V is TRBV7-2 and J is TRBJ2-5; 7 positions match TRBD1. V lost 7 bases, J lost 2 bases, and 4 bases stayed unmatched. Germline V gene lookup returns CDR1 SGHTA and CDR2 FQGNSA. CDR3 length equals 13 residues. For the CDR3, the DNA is TGTGCCAGCAACGCGGACAGGCAAGAGACCCAGTACTTC. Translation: CASNADRQETQYF. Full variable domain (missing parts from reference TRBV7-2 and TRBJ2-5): GAGVSQSPSNKVTEKGKDVELRCDPISGHTALYWYRQSLGQGLEFLIYFQGNSAPDKSGLPSDRFSAERTGGSVSTLTIQRTQQEDSAVYLCASNADRQETQYFGPGTRLLVL.

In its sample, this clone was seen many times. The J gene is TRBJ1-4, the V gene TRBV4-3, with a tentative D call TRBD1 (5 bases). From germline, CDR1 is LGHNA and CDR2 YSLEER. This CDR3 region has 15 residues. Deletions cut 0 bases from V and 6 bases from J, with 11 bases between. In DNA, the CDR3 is TGCGCCAGCAGCCAAGATCACAGGATGTATGAAAAACTGTTTTTT. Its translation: CASSQDHRMYEKLFF.

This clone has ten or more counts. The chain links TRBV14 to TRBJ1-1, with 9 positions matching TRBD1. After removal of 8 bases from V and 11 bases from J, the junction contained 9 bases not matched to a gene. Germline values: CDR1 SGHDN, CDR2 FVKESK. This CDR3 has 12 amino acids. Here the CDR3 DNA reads TGTGCCAGCGGGACAGGGTCGTTGGTTGCTTTCTTT. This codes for CASGTGSLVAFF. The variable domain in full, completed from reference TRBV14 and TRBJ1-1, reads EAGVTQFPSHSVIEKGQTVTLRCDPISGHDNLYWYRRVMGKEIKFLLHFVKESKQDESGMPNNRFLAERTGGTYSTLKVQPAELEDSGVYFCASGTGSLVAFFGQGTRLTVV.

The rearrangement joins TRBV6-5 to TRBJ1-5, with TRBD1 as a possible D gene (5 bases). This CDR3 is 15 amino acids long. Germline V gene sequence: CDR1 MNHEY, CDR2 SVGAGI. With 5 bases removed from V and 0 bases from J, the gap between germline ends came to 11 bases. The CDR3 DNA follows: TGTGCCAGCAGTCGACAGCGAAATAGCAATCAGCCCCAGCATTTT. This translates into CASSRQRNSNQPQHF.

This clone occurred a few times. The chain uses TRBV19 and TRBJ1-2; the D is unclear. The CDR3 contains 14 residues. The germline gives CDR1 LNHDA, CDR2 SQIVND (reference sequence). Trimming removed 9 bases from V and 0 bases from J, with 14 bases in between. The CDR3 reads CASRVGRSNYGYTF. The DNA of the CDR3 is TGTGCCAGCCGAGTGGGCCGATCTAACTATGGCTACACCTTC.

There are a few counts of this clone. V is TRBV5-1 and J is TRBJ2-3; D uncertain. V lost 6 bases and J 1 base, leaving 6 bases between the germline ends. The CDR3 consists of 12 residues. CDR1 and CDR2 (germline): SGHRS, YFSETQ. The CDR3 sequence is CASNEGTDTQYF. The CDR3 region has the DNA TGCGCCAGCAACGAGGGCACAGATACGCAGTATTTT.

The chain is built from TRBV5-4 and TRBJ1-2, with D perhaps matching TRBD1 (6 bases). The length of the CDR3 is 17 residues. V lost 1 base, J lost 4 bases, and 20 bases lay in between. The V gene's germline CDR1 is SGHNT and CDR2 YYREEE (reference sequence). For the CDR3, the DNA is TGTGCCAGCAGCTTGATGAGTCGGGGGGCAGTGGCCTATGGCTACACCTTC. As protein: CASSLMSRGAVAYGYTF.

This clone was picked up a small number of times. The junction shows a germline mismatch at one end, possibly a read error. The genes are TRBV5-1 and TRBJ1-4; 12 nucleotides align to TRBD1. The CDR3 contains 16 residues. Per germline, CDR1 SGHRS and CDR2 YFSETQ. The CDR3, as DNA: TGCGCCAGCAGATTGGGACAGGGGGCTTCTAATGAAAAACTGTTTTTT. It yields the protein CASRLGQGASNEKLFF.

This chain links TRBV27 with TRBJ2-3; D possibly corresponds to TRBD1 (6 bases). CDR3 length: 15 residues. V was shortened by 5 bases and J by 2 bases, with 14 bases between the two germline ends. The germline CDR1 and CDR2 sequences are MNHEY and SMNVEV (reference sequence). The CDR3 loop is CASSPRQELTDTQYF. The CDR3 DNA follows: TGTGCCAGCAGTCCACGACAGGAGCTCACAGATACGCAGTATTTT.

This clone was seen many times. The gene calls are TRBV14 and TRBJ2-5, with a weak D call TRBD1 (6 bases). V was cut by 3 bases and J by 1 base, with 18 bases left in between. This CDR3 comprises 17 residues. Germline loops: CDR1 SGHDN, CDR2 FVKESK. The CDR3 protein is CASSQTNWYRAQETQYF. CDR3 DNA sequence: TGTGCCAGCAGCCAGACTAACTGGTACAGGGCCCAAGAGACCCAGTACTTC.

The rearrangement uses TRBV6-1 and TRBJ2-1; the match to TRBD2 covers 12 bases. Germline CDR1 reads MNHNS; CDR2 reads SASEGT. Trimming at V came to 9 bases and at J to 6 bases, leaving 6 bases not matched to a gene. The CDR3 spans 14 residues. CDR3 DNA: TGTGCCAGTAAGACTAGCGGGGGTCCCAATGAGCAGTTCTTC. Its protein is CASKTSGGPNEQFF.

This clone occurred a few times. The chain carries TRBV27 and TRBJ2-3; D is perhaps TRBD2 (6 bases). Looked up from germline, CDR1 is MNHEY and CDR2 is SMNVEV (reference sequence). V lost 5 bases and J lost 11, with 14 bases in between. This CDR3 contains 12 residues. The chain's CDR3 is CASSLGRGGQYF. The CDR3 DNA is TGTGCCAGCAGTCTTGGAAGGGGAGGGCAGTATTTT.

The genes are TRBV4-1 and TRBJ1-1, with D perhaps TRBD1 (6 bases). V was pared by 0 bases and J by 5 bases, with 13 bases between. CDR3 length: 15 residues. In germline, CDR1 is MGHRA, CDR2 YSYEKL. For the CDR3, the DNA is TGCGCCAGCAGCCAAGAAGCACAGGGAAGAACTGAAGCTTTCTTT. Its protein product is CASSQEAQGRTEAFF.

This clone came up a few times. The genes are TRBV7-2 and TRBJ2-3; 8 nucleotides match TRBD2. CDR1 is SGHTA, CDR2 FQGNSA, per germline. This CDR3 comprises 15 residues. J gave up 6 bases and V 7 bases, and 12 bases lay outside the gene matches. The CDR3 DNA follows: TGTGCCAGCACCCCTCCGGGAGGGAGGGCGGATACGCAGTATTTT. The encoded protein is CASTPPGGRADTQYF.

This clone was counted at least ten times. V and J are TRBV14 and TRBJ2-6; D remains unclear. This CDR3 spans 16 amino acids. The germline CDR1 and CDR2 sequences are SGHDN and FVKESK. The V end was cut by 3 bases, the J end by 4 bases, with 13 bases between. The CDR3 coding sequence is TGTGCCAGCAGCCAGCTAGGTCTCGGGGGGGCCAACGTCCTGACTTTC. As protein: CASSQLGLGGANVLTF. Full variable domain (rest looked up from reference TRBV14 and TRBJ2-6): EAGVTQFPSHSVIEKGQTVTLRCDPISGHDNLYWYRRVMGKEIKFLLHFVKESKQDESGMPNNRFLAERTGGTYSTLKVQPAELEDSGVYFCASSQLGLGGANVLTFGAGSRLTVL.

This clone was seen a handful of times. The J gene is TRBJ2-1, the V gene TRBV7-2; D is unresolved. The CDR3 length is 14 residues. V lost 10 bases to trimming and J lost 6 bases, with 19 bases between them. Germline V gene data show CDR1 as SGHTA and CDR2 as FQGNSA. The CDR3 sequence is CAITFGGPVNEQFF. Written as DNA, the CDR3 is TGTGCCATAACCTTCGGTGGGCCTGTCAATGAGCAGTTCTTC.

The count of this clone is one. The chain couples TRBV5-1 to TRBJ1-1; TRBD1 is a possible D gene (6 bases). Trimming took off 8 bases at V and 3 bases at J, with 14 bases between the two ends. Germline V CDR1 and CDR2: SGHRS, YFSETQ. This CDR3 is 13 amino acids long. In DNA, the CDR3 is TGCGCCAGTGCGTCGGGGGGCTACACTGAAGCTTTCTTT. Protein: CASASGGYTEAFF.

The CDR3 coding sequence is TGTGCCAGCAGCGAACAGGGGGCCGAGACCCAGTACTTC. It is translated as CASSEQGAETQYF. The chain has TRBV7-9 and TRBJ2-5, with 9 bases lining up with TRBD1. The length of the CDR3 is 13 residues. V shed 5 bases, J shed 5 bases, and the junction held 3 bases outside the gene matches. The V gene's germline CDR1 is SEHNR and CDR2 FQNEAQ (reference sequence).

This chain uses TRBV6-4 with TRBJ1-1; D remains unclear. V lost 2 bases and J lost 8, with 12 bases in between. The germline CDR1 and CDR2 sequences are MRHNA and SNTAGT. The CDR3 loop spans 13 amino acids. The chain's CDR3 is CASSDGGVQEAFF. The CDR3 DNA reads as TGTGCCAGCAGTGACGGCGGAGTCCAGGAAGCTTTCTTT.

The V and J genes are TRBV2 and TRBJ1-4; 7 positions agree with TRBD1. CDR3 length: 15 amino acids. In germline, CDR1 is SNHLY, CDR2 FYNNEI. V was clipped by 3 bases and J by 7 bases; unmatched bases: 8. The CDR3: CASSDGGTVGEKLFF. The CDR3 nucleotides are TGTGCCAGCAGTGATGGAGGGACAGTGGGTGAAAAACTGTTTTTT.